A selection of T cell receptor beta chains follows, all from one sample in a study of blood T cell repertoires in COVID-19. The method was immunoSEQ multiplex PCR; TCRdb's version includes in-frame clones alone and lacks a portion of them. The sample holds fewer than 500,000 clones; 87% are singletons and the top ten take about 0.75%. The sequencing sample was made of PBMCs or T cells enriched from blood (not recorded which). The receptors here all came from a woman in her late teens or twenties who had recovered from COVID-19. Both conserved end residues are part of each CDR3. The order of the fields is D gene, J gene, V gene, CDR3 DNA, CDR3 protein. The D gene is left open where the match is weak.

NA TRBJ1-1 TRBV27 TGTGCCAGCAGTTTAACTCTAACAGGAATGAACACTGAAGCTTTCTTT CASSLTLTGMNTEAFF
NA TRBJ2-5 TRBV11-2 TGTGCCAGCAGCTTAAGGCCCCTCGAGGGGGCCCAGTACTTC CASSLRPLEGAQYF
NA TRBJ2-5 TRBV11-2 TGTGCCAGCAGCTCCCCCTATAGCGATGAGACCCAGTACTTC CASSSPYSDETQYF
NA TRBJ2-5 TRBV2 TGTGCCAGCAGTGTAGGGGTCGCCGAGGAGACCCAGTACTTC CASSVGVAEETQYF
NA TRBJ2-1 TRBV28 TGTGCCAGCCAGACTGATAGCTCCTACAATGAGCAGTTCTTC CASQTDSSYNEQFF
TRBD2 TRBJ2-2 TRBV7-9 TGTGCCAGCAGCCGAGCGGGGCCGAACACCGGGGAGCTGTTTTTT CASSRAGPNTGELFF
TRBD1 TRBJ1-1 TRBV6-2/TRBV6-3 TGTGCCAGCAGCCCTCCGCCGGGACAGGGAACGCAGGTAGCTTTCTTT CASSPPPGQGTQVAFF
TRBD2 TRBJ2-1 TRBV2 TGTGCCAGCGGGAGGGATGGGGAAAATGAGCAGTTCTTC CASGRDGENEQFF
NA TRBJ1-4 TRBV18 TGTGCCAGCTCACCGGCAGGGAGGGGTGAAAAACTGTTTTTT CASSPAGRGEKLFF
NA TRBJ2-7 TRBV6-2/TRBV6-3 TGTGCCAGCAGTTTTCCCACAGGGCCCTACGAGCAGTACTTC CASSFPTGPYEQYF
NA TRBJ1-1 TRBV2 TGTGCCAGCAGAGGAGGGGGGGCTGAAGCTTTCTTT CASRGGGAEAFF
NA TRBJ1-1 TRBV16 TGTGCCAGCAGCTACCGACAGGACACTGAAGCTTTCTTT CASSYRQDTEAFF
TRBD1 TRBJ2-7 TRBV6-1 TGTGCCAGCAGTGAACCGGGCAGGGGGCTGGGGTACGAGCAGTACTTC CASSEPGRGLGYEQYF
NA TRBJ1-6 TRBV6-5 TGTGCCAGCACCGCGGTCAGGGCAAATTCACCCCTCCACTTT CASTAVRANSPLHF
NA TRBJ1-3 TRBV6-2/TRBV6-3 TGTGCCAGCAGTTACCCCGGACAGTCGAACACCATATATTTT CASSYPGQSNTIYF
TRBD1 TRBJ1-1 TRBV28 TGTGCCAGCACCCCAACGGGACAGGGGTACACTGAAGCTTTCTTT CASTPTGQGYTEAFF
TRBD1 TRBJ2-7 TRBV6-5 TGTGCCAGCACCCGCGGGACAGGGACCTACGAGCAGTACTTC CASTRGTGTYEQYF
NA TRBJ1-1 TRBV9 TGTGCCAGCAGCGTCGGGTCACAGGGTGAAGCTTTCTTT CASSVGSQGEAFF
NA TRBJ1-1 TRBV7-9 TGTGCCATCTCCCGGCTAGGAGGTTTTGAAGCTTTCTTT CAISRLGGFEAFF